This T cell receptor beta chain appears in the sequencing data of a study of long-term antiretroviral therapy in people with HIV. Study-wide results and caveats: Whichever time point was examined, clones expanded before ART dominated the repertoire. Repertoires from HIV showed CDR3 length ranges narrower than those of controls.

This clone was observed a handful of times. Antigen unknown. Two or more post-ART PBMC samples, plus at least one pre-ART sample, were available for each donor. V dropped 3 bases and J dropped 3; count of bases not matched to a gene: 1. CDR3 length: 13 amino acids. The germline CDR1 and CDR2 sequences are PRHDT and FYEKMQ (reference sequence). immunoSEQ v3.0 was run at survey level. Sequenced by immunoSEQ multiplex PCR; TCRdb stores in-frame clones only, minus some. Here the sample spans about 38,000 clones, 80% being singletons. The specimen comprised unsorted PBMCs, sampled 1.5 years after starting antiretroviral therapy. The sequence came from a man aged 18 to 29 with HIV. The V call is TRBV13, the J call TRBJ1-2; TRBD1 matches at 7 bases. The CDR3, as DNA: TGTGCCAGCAGCTTCACAGGGGACTATGGCTACACCTTC. Protein sequence: CASSFTGDYGYTF.